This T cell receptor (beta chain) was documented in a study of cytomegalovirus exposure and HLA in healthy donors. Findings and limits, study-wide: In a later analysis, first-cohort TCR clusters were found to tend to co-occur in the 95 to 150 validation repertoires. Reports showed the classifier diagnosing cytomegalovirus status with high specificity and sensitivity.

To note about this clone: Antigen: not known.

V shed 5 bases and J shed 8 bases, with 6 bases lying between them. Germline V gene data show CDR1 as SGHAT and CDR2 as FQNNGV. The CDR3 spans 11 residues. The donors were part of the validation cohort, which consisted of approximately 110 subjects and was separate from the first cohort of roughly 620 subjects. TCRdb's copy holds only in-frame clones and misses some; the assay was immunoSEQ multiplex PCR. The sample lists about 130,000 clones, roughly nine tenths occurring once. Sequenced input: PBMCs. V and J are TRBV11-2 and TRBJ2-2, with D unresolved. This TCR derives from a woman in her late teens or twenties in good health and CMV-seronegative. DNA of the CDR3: TGTGCCAGCAGCCCAGTGGGGGAGCTGTTTTTT. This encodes CASSPVGELFF. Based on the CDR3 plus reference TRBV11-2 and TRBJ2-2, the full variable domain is EAGVAQSPRYKIIEKRQSVAFWCNPISGHATLYWYQQILGQGPKLLIQFQNNGVVDDSQLPKDRFSAERLKGVDSTLKIQPAKLEDSAVYLCASSPVGELFFGEGSRLTVL.